These 2 T cell receptor beta chains share one sample of origin, sequenced in a study of Graves' ophthalmopathy and Graves' hyperthyroidism (dated by TCRdb to between 2018 and 2020). The data were produced on an Illumina HiSeq 2000. TCR beta CDR3 regions were amplified from RNA transcripts for repertoire sequencing. HTBI primers and the Qiagen OneStep RT-PCR kit were used in a first-round RT-PCR, which was followed by a second-round multiplex PCR, size selection and purification. In TCRdb, the public reads were trimmed at Q25 with fastp and aligned with MiXCR, with productive beta chains retained. Rows merge per CDR3 protein into single entries with the most common DNA and genes. Present in this sample are about 380,000 distinct CDR3 sequences, less than 20% of which were seen just once. The ten largest clones represent approximately 7% of the sample. Sequenced material: peripheral blood. Source of these receptors: a woman aged 18-30 years with stable Graves' hyperthyroidism. Donor details come from another sample of the same person, matched by shared clones.

The chain carries TRBV19 and TRBJ1-2, with D unresolved. Germline V lookup: CDR1 LNHDA, CDR2 SQIVND (reference sequence). The V end lost 0 bases, the J end lost 6 bases, and 17 bases lay between the germline ends. This CDR3 spans 16 amino acids. CDR3 loop: CASSIDSEGAADGYTF. The DNA of the CDR3 is TGTGCCAGTAGTATAGATTCCGAGGGCGCGGCAGATGGCTACACCTTC.

This clonotype was counted many times. The chain carries TRBV11-2 and TRBJ2-7; 11 bases agree with TRBD1. J was trimmed by 1 base and V by 5 bases; bases with no gene match: 10. This CDR3 has 17 residues. Germline values: CDR1 SGHAT, CDR2 FQNNGV. The CDR3 nucleotides read TGTGCCAGCAGCGGACAGGGGGCGAAAGGATGGTCCTACGAGCAGTACTTC. Its translation is CASSGQGAKGWSYEQYF.